The rows below give T cell receptor beta chains drawn from one sample of a study of CD8+CD57+ T cells in acquired aplastic anemia. TCRdb re-derived calls from the reads in MiXCR, one entry per CDR3 protein. The sample lists approximately 300,000 distinct CDR3 sequences, roughly 59% occurring once. The sequenced sample was sorted CD4+, CD8+, or CD8+CD57+ T cells (not recorded which) from PBMCs. These receptors originate from a human donor with aplastic anemia. CDR3s include the opening cysteine and the closing phenylalanine or tryptophan. D genes are given only for firm matches. Only some rows state a clone size, as once, few, many or a class for expanded clones.

many	16	NA	TRBV4-1	TRBJ2-7	TGCGCCAGCAGCCAAGAAGAACGACTAGAAATCGGCGAGCAGTACTTC	CASSQEERLEIGEQYF
many	13	NA	TRBV18	TRBJ2-1	TGTGCCAGCTCACCACCCCCTAGTGATGAGCAGTTCTTC	CASSPPPSDEQFF
NA	13	NA	TRBV9	TRBJ2-1	TGTGCCAGCAGCGTAGATTCCGACAATGAGCAGTTCTTC	CASSVDSDNEQFF
NA	11	NA	TRBV9	TRBJ2-2	TGTGCCAGCAGCTCGGACCGGGAGCTGTTTTTT	CASSSDRELFF
NA	14	NA	TRBV20-1	TRBJ2-3	TGCAGTGCAGGAGGCCTAGACGGCACAGATACGCAGTATTTT	CSAGGLDGTDTQYF
NA	14	TRBD1	TRBV7-2	TRBJ1-1	TGTGCCAGCAGCGTCATGGAGGGGGCCACTGAAGCTTTCTTT	CASSVMEGATEAFF
many	14	NA	TRBV12-3/TRBV12-4	TRBJ2-7	TGTGCCAGCAGTTTTATTAGCGGTACCTACGAGCAGTACTTC	CASSFISGTYEQYF
NA	14	NA	TRBV2	TRBJ1-1	TGTGCCAGCAGAGACAGTCCCCTGAACACTGAAGCTTTCTTT	CASRDSPLNTEAFF
NA	15	TRBD2	TRBV3-1	TRBJ2-3	TGTGCCAGCAGCCTAGCGGGGGGGAACGCAGATACGCAGTATTTT	CASSLAGGNADTQYF
many	15	NA	TRBV28	TRBJ1-1	TGTGCCAGCCCTAAGCCCGACGGGGCGAACACTGAAGCTTTCTTT	CASPKPDGANTEAFF
NA	16	TRBD2	TRBV24-1	TRBJ2-5	TGTGCCACCAGTGATACAACTAGCGGGAGGGCAGAGACCCAGTACTTC	CATSDTTSGRAETQYF
once	12	NA	TRBV2	TRBJ2-3	TGTGCCAGCAGCCCGACTGCAGATACGCAGTATTTT	CASSPTADTQYF
many	14	TRBD2	TRBV7-3	TRBJ2-1	TGTGCCAGCAGCTTATCGCGGGAGGTGGGTGAGCAGTTCTTC	CASSLSREVGEQFF
many	15	TRBD2	TRBV9	TRBJ2-7	TGTGCCAGCAGCGTATCCGGGACTAGCGGTTACGAGCAGTACTTC	CASSVSGTSGYEQYF
NA	15	NA	TRBV19	TRBJ1-1	TGTGCCAGTAGTATCGGTGGAGGGGGATACACTGAAGCTTTCTTT	CASSIGGGGYTEAFF
NA	11	NA	TRBV20-1	TRBJ2-5	TGCAGTGCTAGGGTTTGGGAGACCCAGTACTTC	CSARVWETQYF
NA	15	TRBD2	TRBV11-2	TRBJ2-3	TGTGCCAGCAGCAGTTATGCGGGAGGCTCAGATACGCAGTATTTT	CASSSYAGGSDTQYF
few	13	NA	TRBV24-1	TRBJ2-1	TGTGCCACCAGTAAAACCGGTTACAATGAGCAGTTCTTC	CATSKTGYNEQFF
NA	15	NA	TRBV19	TRBJ2-1	TGTGCCAGTAGTTCCCGCGAAACCCAAGTCAATGAGCAGTTCTTC	CASSSRETQVNEQFF
few	15	NA	TRBV20-1	TRBJ1-6	TGCAGTGCTAGAGGGGGCAGCGACTATAATTCACCCCTCCACTTT	CSARGGSDYNSPLHF
NA	16	TRBD1	TRBV7-2	TRBJ1-4	TGTGCCAGCAGCTTGGGTGGGACAGGGAGGTATGAAAAACTGTTTTTT	CASSLGGTGRYEKLFF
NA	14	NA	TRBV20-1	TRBJ1-2	TGCAGTGCTAGATACTCAGACAAGAACTATGGCTACACCTTC	CSARYSDKNYGYTF
few	15	TRBD2	TRBV20-1	TRBJ2-7	TGCAGTGCTAGCCCGACTAGCGGGAGGGTTTACGAGCAGTACTTC	CSASPTSGRVYEQYF
NA	14	TRBD1	TRBV7-8	TRBJ1-6	TGTGCCAGCAGCAGAGACAGGGTGGATTCGCCCCTCCACTTT	CASSRDRVDSPLHF
NA	16	NA	TRBV6-6	TRBJ1-1	TGTGCCAGCAGTTACTCCGCAGGGAGTGTGAACACTGAAGCTTTCTTT	CASSYSAGSVNTEAFF
NA	15	NA	TRBV12-5	TRBJ2-1	TGTGCCAGCAGTTCTCGATCCACATCAAAGGACGCGCAGTTCTTC	CASSSRSTSKDAQFF
NA	13	NA	TRBV15	TRBJ2-3	TGTGCCACCAGCCTTGACATCACAGATACGCAGTATTTT	CATSLDITDTQYF